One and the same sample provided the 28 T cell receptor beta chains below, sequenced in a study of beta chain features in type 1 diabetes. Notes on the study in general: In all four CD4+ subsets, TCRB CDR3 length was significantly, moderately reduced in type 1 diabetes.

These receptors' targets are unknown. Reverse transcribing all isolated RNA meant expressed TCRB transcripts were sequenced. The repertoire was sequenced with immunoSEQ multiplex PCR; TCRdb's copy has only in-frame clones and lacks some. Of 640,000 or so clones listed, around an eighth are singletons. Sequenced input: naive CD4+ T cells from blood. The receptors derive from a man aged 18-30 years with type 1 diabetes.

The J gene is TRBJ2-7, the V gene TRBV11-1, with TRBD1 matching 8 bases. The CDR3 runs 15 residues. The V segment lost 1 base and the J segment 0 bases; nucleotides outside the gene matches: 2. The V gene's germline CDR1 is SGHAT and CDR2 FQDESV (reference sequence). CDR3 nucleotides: TGTGCCAGCAGCTTAGGGACAGGGAGCTCCTACGAGCAGTACTTC. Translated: CASSLGTGSSYEQYF. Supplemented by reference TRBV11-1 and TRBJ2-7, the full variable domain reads EAEVAQSPRYKITEKSQAVAFWCDPISGHATLYWYRQILGQGPELLVQFQDESVVDDSQLPKDRFSAERLKGVDSTLKIQPAELGDSAMYLCASSLGTGSSYEQYFGPGTRLTVT.

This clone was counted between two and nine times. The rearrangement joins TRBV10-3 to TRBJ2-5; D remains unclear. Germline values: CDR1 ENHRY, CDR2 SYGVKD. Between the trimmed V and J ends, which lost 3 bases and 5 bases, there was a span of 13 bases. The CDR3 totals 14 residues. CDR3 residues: CAISEDALRETQYF. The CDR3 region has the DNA TGTGCCATCAGTGAAGACGCTTTGAGGGAGACCCAGTACTTC.

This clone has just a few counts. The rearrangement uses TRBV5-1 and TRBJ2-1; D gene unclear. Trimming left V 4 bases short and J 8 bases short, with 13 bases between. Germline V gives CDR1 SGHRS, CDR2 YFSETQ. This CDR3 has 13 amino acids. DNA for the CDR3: TGCGCCAGCAGCCCCGACAATAGGGATGAGCAGTTCTTC. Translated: CASSPDNRDEQFF.

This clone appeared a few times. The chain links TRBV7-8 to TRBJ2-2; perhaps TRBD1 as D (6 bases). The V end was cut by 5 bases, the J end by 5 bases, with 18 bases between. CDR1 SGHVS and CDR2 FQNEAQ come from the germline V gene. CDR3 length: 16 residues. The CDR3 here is CASSPPGTSRTGELFF. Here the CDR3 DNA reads TGTGCCAGCAGCCCCCCCGGGACATCACGGACCGGGGAGCTGTTTTTT.

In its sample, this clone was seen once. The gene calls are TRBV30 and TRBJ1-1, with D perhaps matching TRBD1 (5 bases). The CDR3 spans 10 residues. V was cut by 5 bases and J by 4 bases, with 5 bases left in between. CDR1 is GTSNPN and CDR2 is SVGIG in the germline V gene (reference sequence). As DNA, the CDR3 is TGTGCCTGGCAGGGCACTGAAGCTTTCTTT. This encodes CAWQGTEAFF.

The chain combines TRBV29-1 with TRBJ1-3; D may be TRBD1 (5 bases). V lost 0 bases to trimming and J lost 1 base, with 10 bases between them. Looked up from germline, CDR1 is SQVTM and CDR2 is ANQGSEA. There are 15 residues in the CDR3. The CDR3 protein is CSVEDLGGSGNTIYF. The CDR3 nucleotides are TGCAGCGTTGAAGACCTCGGGGGTTCTGGAAACACCATATATTTT.

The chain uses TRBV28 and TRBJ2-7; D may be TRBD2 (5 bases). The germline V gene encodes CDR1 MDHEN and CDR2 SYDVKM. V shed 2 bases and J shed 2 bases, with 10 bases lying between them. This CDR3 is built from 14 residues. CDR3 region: CASSLKTKPYEQYF. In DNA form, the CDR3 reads TGTGCCAGCAGTTTAAAGACTAAGCCCTACGAGCAGTACTTC.

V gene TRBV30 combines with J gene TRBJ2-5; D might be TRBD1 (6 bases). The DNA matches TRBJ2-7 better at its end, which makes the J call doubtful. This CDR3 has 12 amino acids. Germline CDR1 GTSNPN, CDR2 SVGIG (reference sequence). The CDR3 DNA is TGTGCCTGGAGGGACAGCTCCTACGAGCAGTACTTC. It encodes CAWRDSSYEQYF.

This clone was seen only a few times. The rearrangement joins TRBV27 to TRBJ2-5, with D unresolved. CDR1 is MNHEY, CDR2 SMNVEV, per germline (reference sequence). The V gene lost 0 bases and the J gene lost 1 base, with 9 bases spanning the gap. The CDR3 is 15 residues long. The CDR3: CASSLSPGLQETQYF. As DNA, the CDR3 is TGTGCCAGCAGTTTATCACCGGGCCTCCAAGAGACCCAGTACTTC.

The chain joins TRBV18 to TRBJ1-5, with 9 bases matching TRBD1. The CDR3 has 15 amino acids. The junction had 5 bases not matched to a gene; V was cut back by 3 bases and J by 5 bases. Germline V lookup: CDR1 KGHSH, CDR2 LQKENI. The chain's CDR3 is CASSPPGQGDQPQHF. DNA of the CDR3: TGTGCCAGCTCACCCCCGGGACAGGGTGATCAGCCCCAGCATTTT.

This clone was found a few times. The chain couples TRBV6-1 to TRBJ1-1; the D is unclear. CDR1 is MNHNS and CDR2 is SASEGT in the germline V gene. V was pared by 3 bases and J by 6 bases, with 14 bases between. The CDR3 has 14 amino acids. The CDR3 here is CASSEFLGSAEAFF. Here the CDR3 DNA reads TGTGCCAGCAGTGAGTTTTTAGGAAGCGCTGAAGCTTTCTTT.

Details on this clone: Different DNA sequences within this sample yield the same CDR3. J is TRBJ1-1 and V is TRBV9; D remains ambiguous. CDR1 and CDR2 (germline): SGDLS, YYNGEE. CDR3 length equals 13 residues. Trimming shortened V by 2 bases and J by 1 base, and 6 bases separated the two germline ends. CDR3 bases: TGTGCCAGCAGCGTTTTGGGGAACACTGAAGCTTTCTTT. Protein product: CASSVLGNTEAFF.

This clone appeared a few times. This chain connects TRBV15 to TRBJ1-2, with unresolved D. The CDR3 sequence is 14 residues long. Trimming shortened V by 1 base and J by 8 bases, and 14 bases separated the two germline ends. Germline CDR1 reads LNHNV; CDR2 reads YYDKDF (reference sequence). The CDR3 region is CATSRVPGLLGYTF. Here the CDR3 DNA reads TGTGCCACCAGCAGAGTCCCCGGATTATTGGGCTACACCTTC. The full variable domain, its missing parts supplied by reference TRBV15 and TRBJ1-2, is DAMVIQNPRYQVTQFGKPVTLSCSQTLNHNVMYWYQQKSSQAPKLLFHYYDKDFNNEADTPDNFQSRRPNTSFCFLDIRSPGLGDTAMYLCATSRVPGLLGYTFGSGTRLTVV.

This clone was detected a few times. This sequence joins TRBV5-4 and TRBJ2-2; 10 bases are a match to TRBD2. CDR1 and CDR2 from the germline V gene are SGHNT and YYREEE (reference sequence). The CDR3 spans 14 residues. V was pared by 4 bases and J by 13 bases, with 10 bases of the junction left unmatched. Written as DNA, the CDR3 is TGTGCCAGCAGCCCGGGGCTAGCGGGGGACGTGCTGTTTTTT. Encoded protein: CASSPGLAGDVLFF.

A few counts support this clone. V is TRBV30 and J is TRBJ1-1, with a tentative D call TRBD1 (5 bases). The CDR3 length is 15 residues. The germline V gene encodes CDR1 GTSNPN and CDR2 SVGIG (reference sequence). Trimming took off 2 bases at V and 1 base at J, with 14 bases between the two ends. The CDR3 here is CAWSRGSKGNTEAFF. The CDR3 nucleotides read TGTGCCTGGAGTCGGGGGAGCAAAGGGAACACTGAAGCTTTCTTT.

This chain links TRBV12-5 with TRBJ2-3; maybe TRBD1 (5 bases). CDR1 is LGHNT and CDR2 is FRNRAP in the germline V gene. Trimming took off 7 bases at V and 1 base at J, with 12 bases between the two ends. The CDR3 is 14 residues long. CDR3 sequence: CASAAGLGTDTQYF. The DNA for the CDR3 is TGTGCTAGTGCCGCAGGGTTGGGCACAGATACGCAGTATTTT.

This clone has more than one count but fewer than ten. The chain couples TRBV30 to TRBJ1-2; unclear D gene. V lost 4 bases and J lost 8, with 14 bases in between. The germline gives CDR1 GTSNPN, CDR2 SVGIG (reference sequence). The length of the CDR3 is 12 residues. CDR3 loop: CAWTPNGHGYTF. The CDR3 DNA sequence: TGTGCCTGGACTCCCAACGGGCACGGCTACACCTTC.

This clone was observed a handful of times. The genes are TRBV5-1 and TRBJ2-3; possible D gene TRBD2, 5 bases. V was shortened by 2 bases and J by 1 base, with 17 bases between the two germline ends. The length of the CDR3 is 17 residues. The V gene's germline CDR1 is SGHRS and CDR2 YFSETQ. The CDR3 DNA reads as TGCGCCAGCAGCTTCCTAAGGGAGAATTCGGGCACAGATACGCAGTATTTT. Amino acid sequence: CASSFLRENSGTDTQYF.

The CDR3 DNA is TGTGCCAGCAGCGTTGCAGTTCTGTACCAAGAGACCCAGTACTTC. Translated: CASSVAVLYQETQYF. V gene TRBV9 combines with J gene TRBJ2-5, with D hard to call. Germline V gene sequence: CDR1 SGDLS, CDR2 YYNGEE. The V and J ends lost 2 bases and 0 bases respectively, with 11 bases between them. The CDR3 is 15 amino acids.

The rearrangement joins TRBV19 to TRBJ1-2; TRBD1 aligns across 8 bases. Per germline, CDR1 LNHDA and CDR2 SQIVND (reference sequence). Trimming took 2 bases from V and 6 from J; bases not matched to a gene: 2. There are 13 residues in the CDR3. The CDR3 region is CASSIRQGNGYTF. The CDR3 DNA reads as TGTGCCAGTAGTATACGACAGGGGAATGGCTACACCTTC.

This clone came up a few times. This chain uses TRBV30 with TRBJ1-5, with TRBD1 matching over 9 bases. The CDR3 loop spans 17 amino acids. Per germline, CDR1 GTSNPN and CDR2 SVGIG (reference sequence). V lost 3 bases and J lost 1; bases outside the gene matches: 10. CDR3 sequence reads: CAWSPLKTGGSNQPQHF. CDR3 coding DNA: TGTGCCTGGAGCCCCCTAAAGACAGGGGGGAGCAATCAGCCCCAGCATTTT.

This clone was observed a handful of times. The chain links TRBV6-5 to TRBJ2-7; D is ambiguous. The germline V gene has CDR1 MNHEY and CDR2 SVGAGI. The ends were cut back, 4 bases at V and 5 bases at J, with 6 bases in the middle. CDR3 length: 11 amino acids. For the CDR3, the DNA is TGTGCCAGCAGTTCCCCAAACGAGCAGTACTTC. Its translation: CASSSPNEQYF.

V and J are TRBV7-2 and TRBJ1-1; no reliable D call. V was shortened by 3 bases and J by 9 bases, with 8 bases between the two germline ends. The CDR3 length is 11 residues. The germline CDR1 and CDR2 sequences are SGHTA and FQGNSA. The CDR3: CASSLAGKAFF. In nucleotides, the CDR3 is TGTGCCAGCAGCTTGGCAGGAAAAGCTTTCTTT.

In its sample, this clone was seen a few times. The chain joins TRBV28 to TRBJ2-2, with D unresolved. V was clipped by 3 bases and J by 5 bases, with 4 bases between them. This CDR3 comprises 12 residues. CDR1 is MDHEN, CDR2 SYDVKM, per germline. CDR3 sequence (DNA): TGTGCCAGCAGTTTTCGGACCGGGGAGCTGTTTTTT. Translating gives CASSFRTGELFF.

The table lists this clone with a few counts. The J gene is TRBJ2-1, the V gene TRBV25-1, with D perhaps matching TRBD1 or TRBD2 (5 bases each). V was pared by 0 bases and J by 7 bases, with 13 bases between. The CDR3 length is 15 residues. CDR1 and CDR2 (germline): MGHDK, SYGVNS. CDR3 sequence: CASSEYIGENNEQFF. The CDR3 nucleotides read TGTGCCAGCAGTGAATATATAGGGGAGAATAATGAGCAGTTCTTC.

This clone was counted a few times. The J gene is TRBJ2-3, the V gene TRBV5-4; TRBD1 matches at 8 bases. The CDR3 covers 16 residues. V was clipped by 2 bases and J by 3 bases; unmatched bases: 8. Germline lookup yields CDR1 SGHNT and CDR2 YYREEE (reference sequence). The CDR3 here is CASSFVQDRVTDTQYF. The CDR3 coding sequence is TGTGCCAGCAGCTTCGTCCAGGACAGGGTAACAGATACGCAGTATTTT.

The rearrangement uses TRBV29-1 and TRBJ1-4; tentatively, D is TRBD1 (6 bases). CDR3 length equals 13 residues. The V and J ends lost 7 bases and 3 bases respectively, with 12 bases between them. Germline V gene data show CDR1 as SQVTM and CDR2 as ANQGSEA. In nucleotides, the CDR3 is TGCAGCGGGCAAAGGACAGCTAATGAAAAACTGTTTTTT. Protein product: CSGQRTANEKLFF.

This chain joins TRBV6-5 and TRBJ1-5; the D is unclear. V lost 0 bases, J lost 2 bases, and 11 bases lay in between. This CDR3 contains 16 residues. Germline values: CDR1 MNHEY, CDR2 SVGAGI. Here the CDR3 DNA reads TGTGCCAGCAGTTACTCGAGGACTGCGGGCAATCAGCCCCAGCATTTT. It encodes CASSYSRTAGNQPQHF.